A selection of T cell receptor beta chains follows, all from one sample in a study of identical twins. TCRdb fed the 5' RACE reads into MiXCR, producing one record per CDR3 protein. Among under 1 million distinct CDR3 sequences listed, 10% to 15% were seen once. These data are also associated with another study on yellow fever vaccine responses in identical twins.

Sequencing was done on a sample of PBMCs. The receptors stem from a woman aged 18-29 years in good health. Both conserved end residues are part of each CDR3. D genes are given only for firm matches. Clone size appears in some rows only: once, few, many, or a class for an expanded clone.

j_call	clone_size	v_call	d_call	cdr3_nt	cdr3_aa
TRBJ1-2	few	TRBV12-3/TRBV12-4	TRBD1	TGTGCCAGCAGTTCCACGCGACAGGGCACCAGCTACACCTTC	CASSSTRQGTSYTF
TRBJ1-1	NA	TRBV5-1	NA	TGCGCCAGCAGCTTGGGGACAGCTGGGCCTATGAACACTGAAGCTTTCTTT	CASSLGTAGPMNTEAFF
TRBJ1-5	once	TRBV19	TRBD1	TGTGCCAGTAGTATCCAGCTTACCGGGACAGAAAATCAGCCCCAGCATTTT	CASSIQLTGTENQPQHF
TRBJ2-1	NA	TRBV15	TRBD2	TGTGCCACCCGACTAGCGGGAGGAAATGAGCAGTTCTTC	CATRLAGGNEQFF
TRBJ2-6	NA	TRBV7-6	TRBD1	TGTGCCAGCAGCTTATGGCAGGGGGTCAACGTCCTGACTTTC	CASSLWQGVNVLTF
TRBJ2-3	NA	TRBV7-9	TRBD1	TGTGCCAGCAGCGAGCCCACAGGGGGCATGAGAGATACGCAGTATTTT	CASSEPTGGMRDTQYF
TRBJ1-1	NA	TRBV3-1	NA	TGTGCCAGCAGCCAAACCGGGGGGCCGGGGACTGAAGCTTTCTTT	CASSQTGGPGTEAFF
TRBJ1-6	few	TRBV7-9	TRBD1	TGTGCCAGCTTCAAGGGGGCCGAGTTTTCACCCCTCCACTTT	CASFKGAEFSPLHF
TRBJ2-2	NA	TRBV24-1	NA	TGTGCCACCAGTGACGAGGGTCAGAGTGAAAGCACCGGGGAGCTGTTTTTT	CATSDEGQSESTGELFF
TRBJ2-5	few	TRBV4-1	TRBD1	TGCGCCAGCAGCCAAGAATCATCCCAGGGGGCATTTCAAGAGACCCAGTACTTC	CASSQESSQGAFQETQYF
TRBJ1-2	NA	TRBV6-5	NA	TGTGCCAGCAGTTACTCCCCGATTAACTATGGCTACACCTTC	CASSYSPINYGYTF
TRBJ2-3	NA	TRBV20-1	NA	TGCAGTGCCCGCGCGGGGTTTGGATCAGATACGCAGTATTTT	CSARAGFGSDTQYF
TRBJ2-1	NA	TRBV20-1	TRBD2	TGCAGTGCTAAGCGGGGGGAATGGTATGAGCAGTTCTTC	CSAKRGEWYEQFF
TRBJ2-1	NA	TRBV20-1	NA	TGCAGTGCTAGAGATGCGTCGGCCGGCAATGAGCAGTTCTTC	CSARDASAGNEQFF
TRBJ2-6	few	TRBV24-1	TRBD1	TGTGCCACCAGTGAACCGACCGCGACAGGGTCCGGGGCCAACGTCCTGACTTTC	CATSEPTATGSGANVLTF
TRBJ1-4	few	TRBV4-1	NA	TGCGCCAGCAGCCAAGATGGGGACATAAGAGAGGAAAAACTGTTTTTT	CASSQDGDIREEKLFF
TRBJ2-7	few	TRBV9	NA	TGTGCCAGCGCAGAAACAGGTAACACCTACGAGCAGTACTTC	CASAETGNTYEQYF
TRBJ2-2	many	TRBV25-1	NA	TGTGCCAGCAGTGAATCTTATTCGGCCGGGGAGCTGTTTTTT	CASSESYSAGELFF
TRBJ2-2	many	TRBV5-6	NA	TGTGCCAGCAGTTACCGACTGGTAACCGGGGAGCTGTTTTTT	CASSYRLVTGELFF
TRBJ1-2	few	TRBV29-1	TRBD1	TGCAGCGTCGGGGGGGACAGATTTAACTATGGCTACACCTTC	CSVGGDRFNYGYTF
TRBJ2-7	NA	TRBV29-1	NA	TGCAGCGTTGGATTAGCGACCCCCTACGAGCAGTACTTC	CSVGLATPYEQYF
TRBJ2-1	many	TRBV6-5	TRBD2	TGTGCCAGCAGTCCCCTGGGACTAGCGGGAGGCCTTAACAATGAGCAGTTCTTC	CASSPLGLAGGLNNEQFF
TRBJ1-1	few	TRBV18	NA	TGTGCCAGCTCAGCCAACAGAAATGCTGAAGCTTTCTTT	CASSANRNAEAFF
TRBJ2-5	NA	TRBV28	NA	TGTGCCAGCAAGGAAGAGACCCAGTACTTC	CASKEETQYF
TRBJ2-2	few	TRBV12-3/TRBV12-4	NA	TGTGCCAGCAGACTGGACACCCCGAACACCGGGGAGCTGTTTTTT	CASRLDTPNTGELFF